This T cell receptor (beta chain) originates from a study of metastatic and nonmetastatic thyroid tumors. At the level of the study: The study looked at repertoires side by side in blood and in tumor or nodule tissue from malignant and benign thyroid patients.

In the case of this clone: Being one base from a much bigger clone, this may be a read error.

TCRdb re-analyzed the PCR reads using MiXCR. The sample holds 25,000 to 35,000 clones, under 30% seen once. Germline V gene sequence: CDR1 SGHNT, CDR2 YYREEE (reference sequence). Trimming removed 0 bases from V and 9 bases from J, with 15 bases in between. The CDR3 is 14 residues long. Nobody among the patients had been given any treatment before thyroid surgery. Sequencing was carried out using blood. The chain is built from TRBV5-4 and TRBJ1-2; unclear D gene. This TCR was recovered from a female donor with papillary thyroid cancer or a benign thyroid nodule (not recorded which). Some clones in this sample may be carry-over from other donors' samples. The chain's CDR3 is CASSLASGKGCYTF. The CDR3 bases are TGTGCCAGCAGCTTGGCCTCGGGGAAGGGTTGCTACACCTTC.